Below, 17 T cell receptor beta chains from the same sample are listed, as sequenced in a study of shared clonotypes between healthy human individuals. The naive CD8 fraction comprised CD45RO-negative cells positively selected for CCR7 and excluded terminally differentiated effector memory CD45RA+ cells. Sequenced by immunoSEQ multiplex PCR; TCRdb stores in-frame clones only, minus some. The sample consists of some 2.1 million clones, 85% to 95% of them appearing once. Sequenced: naive CD8+ T cells from PBMCs. These receptor sequences come from a man younger than 35 in good health. Some clones in this sample may be carry-over from other donors' samples.

The chain links TRBV13 to TRBJ2-4, with D possibly being TRBD1 (6 bases). This CDR3 is 16 amino acids long. V lost 4 bases, J lost 4 bases, and 17 bases lay in between. Germline CDR1 and CDR2: PRHDT and FYEKMQ (reference sequence). The CDR3 nucleotides read TGTGCCAGCAGCTCCGTTGGGGGACATCAAAAAAACATTCAGTACTTC. This translates into CASSSVGGHQKNIQYF.

The chain uses TRBV5-4 and TRBJ1-4; possibly TRBD1 for D (5 bases). Germline CDR1 reads SGHNT; CDR2 reads YYREEE (reference sequence). Trimming took off 2 bases at V and 12 bases at J, with 14 bases between the two ends. The CDR3 covers 13 residues. CDR3 loop: CASSLYGAMELFF. In nucleotides, the CDR3 is TGTGCCAGCAGCTTATACGGGGCCATGGAACTGTTTTTT.

Concerning this clone: This sample includes further DNA sequences coding for the same CDR3. The rearrangement uses TRBV13 and TRBJ2-7; no clear D. Per the germline V gene, CDR1 is PRHDT and CDR2 is FYEKMQ (reference sequence). Trimming cost V 0 bases and J 5 bases, with 5 bases left between them. This CDR3 spans 12 amino acids. CDR3 nucleotide sequence: TGTGCCAGCAGCTTAGGGGCAGACGAGCAGTACTTC. Protein: CASSLGADEQYF.

The gene calls are TRBV19 and TRBJ2-7; TRBD2 might be the D (5 bases). V lost 1 base and J lost 7, with 17 bases in between. Germline V CDR1 and CDR2: LNHDA, SQIVND (reference sequence). CDR3 length: 15 residues. CDR3 in DNA: TGTGCCAGTAGTATAGGGCGAGGAGGAGTATCAGAGCAGTACTTC. Translated: CASSIGRGGVSEQYF.

The rearrangement links TRBV10-3 to TRBJ2-7; TRBD2 agrees at 15 bases. CDR1 and CDR2 from the germline V gene are ENHRY and SYGVKD. V was clipped by 8 bases and J by 2 bases; unmatched bases: 7. The CDR3 is 16 amino acids. CDR3 loop: CAIDWTSGRAPYEQYF. CDR3 nucleotides: TGTGCCATCGACTGGACTAGCGGGAGGGCACCCTACGAGCAGTACTTC.

This chain joins TRBV29-1 and TRBJ1-2; a weak D match, TRBD1 (6 bases). The CDR3 extends over 13 amino acids. Per the germline V gene, CDR1 is SQVTM and CDR2 is ANQGSEA. The germline V and J ends were trimmed by 5 bases and 8 bases, with 18 bases remaining between them. The CDR3 loop reads CSVPGGGAWGYTF. The CDR3, as DNA: TGCAGCGTTCCCGGCGGGGGCGCGTGGGGCTACACCTTC.

The V gene is TRBV2, the J gene TRBJ2-1, with D perhaps TRBD1 or TRBD2 (5 bases each). Germline V gene sequence: CDR1 SNHLY, CDR2 FYNNEI. Trimming pared 7 bases from V and 7 bases from J, leaving 20 bases between. This CDR3 comprises 15 residues. In nucleotides, the CDR3 is TGTGCCAGCACTAACGCCCGGGACCCGACGAATGAGCAGTTCTTC. This translates into CASTNARDPTNEQFF.

The genes are TRBV7-9 and TRBJ2-7; D remains ambiguous. The CDR3 spans 12 residues. Germline assignment: CDR1 SEHNR and CDR2 FQNEAQ (reference sequence). The ends were cut back, 5 bases at V and 3 bases at J, with 8 bases in the middle. CDR3 coding DNA: TGTGCCAGCAGCCAGACCGGCTACGAGCAGTACTTC. Translating gives CASSQTGYEQYF.

The chain is built from TRBV4-1 and TRBJ2-7; D possibly corresponds to TRBD2 (6 bases). Looked up from germline, CDR1 is MGHRA and CDR2 is YSYEKL. Trimming left V 0 bases short and J 1 base short, with 13 bases between. The CDR3 runs 16 residues. The chain's CDR3 is CASSQDPKRVSYEQYF. Written as DNA, the CDR3 is TGCGCCAGCAGCCAAGATCCTAAGCGGGTTTCCTACGAGCAGTACTTC.

V and J are TRBV6-7 and TRBJ2-3, with 9 bases lining up with TRBD1. TRBV6-7 is identified as an open reading frame with a role that is uncertain. V lost 0 bases, J lost 3 bases, and 4 bases stayed unmatched. The CDR3 is 16 residues long. This chain's CDR3 is CASSYSGQGPTDTQYF. CDR3 bases: TGTGCCAGCAGTTACTCAGGACAGGGGCCTACAGATACGCAGTATTTT.

This clone was seen a single time. The chain recombines TRBV6-5 with TRBJ2-7, with D perhaps matching TRBD2 (5 bases). Germline loops: CDR1 MNHEY, CDR2 SVGAGI. With 5 bases removed from V and 0 bases from J, the gap between germline ends came to 11 bases. The CDR3 is made up of 14 amino acids. The CDR3 region has the DNA TGTGCCAGCAGTGAAGGACTGAACTCCTACGAGCAGTACTTC. Translated, it gives CASSEGLNSYEQYF.

Remarks on this clone: Different DNA sequences within this sample yield the same CDR3. The rearrangement uses TRBV6-1 and TRBJ2-7; D remains ambiguous. Germline V lookup: CDR1 MNHNS, CDR2 SASEGT. The CDR3 is 13 residues long. V lost 5 bases and J 1 base, leaving 9 bases between the germline ends. The CDR3 spells CASSSRGSYEQYF. The CDR3 nucleotides read TGTGCCAGCAGTAGCCGAGGATCCTACGAGCAGTACTTC.

The chain uses TRBV11-2 and TRBJ2-7, with TRBD1 matching 9 bases. The CDR3 consists of 17 residues. The germline CDR1 and CDR2 sequences are SGHAT and FQNNGV. With V trimmed by 5 bases and J by 3 bases, 14 bases remained unmatched. In DNA form, the CDR3 reads TGTGCCAGCAGCCCCACTCAGCCGGGACAGGGAAGCTACGAGCAGTACTTC. Protein sequence: CASSPTQPGQGSYEQYF.

The V gene is TRBV19, the J gene TRBJ2-4; D is perhaps TRBD1 (6 bases). Germline V gives CDR1 LNHDA, CDR2 SQIVND (reference sequence). The V and J ends lost 3 bases and 0 bases respectively, with 9 bases between them. The CDR3 covers 15 residues. This CDR3 reads CASSMQGRAKNIQYF. DNA for the CDR3: TGTGCCAGTAGTATGCAGGGGAGAGCCAAAAACATTCAGTACTTC.

This chain connects TRBV11-2 to TRBJ2-7; tentative D call: TRBD2 (6 bases). CDR1 and CDR2 from the germline V gene are SGHAT and FQNNGV. Between the trimmed V and J ends, which lost 0 bases and 4 bases, there was a span of 16 bases. This CDR3 is built from 16 residues. The CDR3 is CASSLEGEGTAYEQYF. The CDR3 region has the DNA TGTGCCAGCAGCTTAGAAGGGGAAGGGACTGCGTACGAGCAGTACTTC.

The chain has TRBV9 and TRBJ2-6, with 7 nucleotides matching TRBD2. The V gene end was trimmed by 3 bases and the J gene end by 4 bases; junction bases not matched to a gene: 10. The CDR3 spans 17 residues. The germline V gene encodes CDR1 SGDLS and CDR2 YYNGEE. The chain's CDR3 is CASSDSPAGVGANVLTF. Written as DNA, the CDR3 is TGTGCCAGCAGCGATTCCCCGGCGGGGGTAGGGGCCAACGTCCTGACTTTC.

Concerning this clone: Other DNA sequences from this sample encode an identical CDR3 as well. The chain joins TRBV28 to TRBJ1-1; D might be TRBD1 (5 bases). CDR3 length: 14 amino acids. V was shortened by 6 bases and J by 1 base, with 12 bases between the two germline ends. The germline gives CDR1 MDHEN, CDR2 SYDVKM. The chain's CDR3 is CASSRSGGNTEAFF. The CDR3 DNA is TGTGCCAGCAGCCGCTCGGGGGGGAACACTGAAGCTTTCTTT.